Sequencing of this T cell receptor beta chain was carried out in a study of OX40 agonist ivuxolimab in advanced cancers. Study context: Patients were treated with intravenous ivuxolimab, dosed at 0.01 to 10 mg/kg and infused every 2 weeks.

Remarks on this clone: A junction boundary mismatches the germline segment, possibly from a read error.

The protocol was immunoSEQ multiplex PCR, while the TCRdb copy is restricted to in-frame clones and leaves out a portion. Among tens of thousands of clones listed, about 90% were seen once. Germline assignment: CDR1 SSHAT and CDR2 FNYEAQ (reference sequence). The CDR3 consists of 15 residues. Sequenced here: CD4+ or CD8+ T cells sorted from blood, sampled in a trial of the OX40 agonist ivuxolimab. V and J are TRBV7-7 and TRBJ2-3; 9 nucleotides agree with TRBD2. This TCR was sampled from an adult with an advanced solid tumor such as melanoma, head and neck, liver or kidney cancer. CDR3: CASSPLAGFTDTQYF. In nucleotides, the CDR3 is TGTGCTAGCAGCCCCCTAGCGGGGTTTACAGATACGCAGTATTTT.